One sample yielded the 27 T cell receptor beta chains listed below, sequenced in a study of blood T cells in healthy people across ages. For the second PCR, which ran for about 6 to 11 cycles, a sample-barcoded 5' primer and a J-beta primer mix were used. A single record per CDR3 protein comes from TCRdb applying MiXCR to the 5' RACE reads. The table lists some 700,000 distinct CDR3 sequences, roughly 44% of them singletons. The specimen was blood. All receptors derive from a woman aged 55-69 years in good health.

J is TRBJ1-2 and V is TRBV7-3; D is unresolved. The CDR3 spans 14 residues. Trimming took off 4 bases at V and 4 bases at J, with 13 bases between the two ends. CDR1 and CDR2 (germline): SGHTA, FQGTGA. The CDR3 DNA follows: TGTGCCAGCAGCTCCGAAGGACGGATCTATGGCTACACCTTC. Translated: CASSSEGRIYGYTF.

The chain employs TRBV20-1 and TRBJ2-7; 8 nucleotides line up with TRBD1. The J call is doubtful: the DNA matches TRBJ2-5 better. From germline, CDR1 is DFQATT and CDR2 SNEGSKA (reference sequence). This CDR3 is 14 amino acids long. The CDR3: CSARRPGGSETQYF. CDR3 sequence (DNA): TGCAGTGCTAGACGCCCAGGGGGCAGTGAGACCCAGTACTTC.

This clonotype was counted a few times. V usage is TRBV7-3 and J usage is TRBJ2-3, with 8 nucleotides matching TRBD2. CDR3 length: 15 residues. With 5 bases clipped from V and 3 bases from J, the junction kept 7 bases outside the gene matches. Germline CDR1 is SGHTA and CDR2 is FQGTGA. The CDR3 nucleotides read TGTGCCAGCAGCGTAATGGGACTAGAGACAGATACGCAGTATTTT. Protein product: CASSVMGLETDTQYF.

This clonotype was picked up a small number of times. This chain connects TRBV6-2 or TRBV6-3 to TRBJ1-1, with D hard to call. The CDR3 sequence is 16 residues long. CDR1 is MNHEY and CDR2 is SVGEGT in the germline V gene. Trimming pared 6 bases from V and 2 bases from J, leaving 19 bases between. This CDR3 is CASRRSVEEKNTEAFF. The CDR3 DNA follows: TGTGCCAGCAGAAGGAGCGTCGAAGAGAAAAACACTGAAGCTTTCTTT.

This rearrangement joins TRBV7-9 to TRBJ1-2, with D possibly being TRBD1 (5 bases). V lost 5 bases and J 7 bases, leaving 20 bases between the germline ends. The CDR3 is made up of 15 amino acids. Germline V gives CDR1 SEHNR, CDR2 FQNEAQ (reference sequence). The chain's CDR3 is CASSQEGIRAGGYTF. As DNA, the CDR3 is TGTGCCAGCAGCCAAGAGGGGATACGGGCGGGTGGCTACACCTTC. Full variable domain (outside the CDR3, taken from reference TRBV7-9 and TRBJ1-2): DTGVSQNPRHKITKRGQNVTFRCDPISEHNRLYWYRQTLGQGPEFLTYFQNEAQLEKSRLLSDRFSAERPKGSFSTLEIQRTEQGDSAMYLCASSQEGIRAGGYTFGSGTRLTVV.

The CDR3 protein is CATSEMEAAGVRDTQYF. The CDR3 DNA follows: TGTGCCACCAGTGAGATGGAGGCAGCGGGAGTTAGAGATACGCAGTATTTT. This chain uses TRBV24-1 with TRBJ2-3, with 8 bases aligning to TRBD2. The germline gives CDR1 KGHDR, CDR2 SFDVKD. V lost 4 bases to trimming and J lost 5 bases; unmatched junction nucleotides: 13. The CDR3 length is 17 residues.

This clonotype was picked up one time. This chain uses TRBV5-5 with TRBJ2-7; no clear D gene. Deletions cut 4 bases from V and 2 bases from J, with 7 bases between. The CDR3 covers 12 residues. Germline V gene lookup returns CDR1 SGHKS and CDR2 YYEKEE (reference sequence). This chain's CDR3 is CASSNLPYEQYF. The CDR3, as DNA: TGTGCCAGCAGCAATCTCCCCTACGAGCAGTACTTC. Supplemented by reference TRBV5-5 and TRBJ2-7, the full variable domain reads DAGVTQSPTHLIKTRGQQVTLRCSPISGHKSVSWYQQVLGQGPQFIFQYYEKEERGRGNFPDRFSARQFPNYSSELNVNALLLGDSALYLCASSNLPYEQYFGPGTRLTVT.

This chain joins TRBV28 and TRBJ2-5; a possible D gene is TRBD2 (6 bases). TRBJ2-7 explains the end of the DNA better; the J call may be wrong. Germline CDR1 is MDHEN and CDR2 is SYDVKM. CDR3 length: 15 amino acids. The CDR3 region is CASTPQPYTGDEQYF. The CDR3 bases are TGTGCCAGCACCCCTCAACCCTACACGGGGGACGAGCAGTACTTC.

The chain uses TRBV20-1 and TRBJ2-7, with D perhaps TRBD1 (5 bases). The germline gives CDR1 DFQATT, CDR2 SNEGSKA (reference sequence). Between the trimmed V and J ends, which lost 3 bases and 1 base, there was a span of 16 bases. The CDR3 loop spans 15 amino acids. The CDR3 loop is CSARGLYSTSYEQYF. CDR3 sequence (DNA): TGCAGTGCTAGGGGGCTTTACAGTACGTCCTACGAGCAGTACTTC.

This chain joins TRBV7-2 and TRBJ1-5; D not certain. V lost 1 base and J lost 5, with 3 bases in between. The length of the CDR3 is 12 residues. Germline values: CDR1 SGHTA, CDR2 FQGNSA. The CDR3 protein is CASSLDHQPQHF. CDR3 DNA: TGTGCCAGCAGCTTAGACCATCAGCCCCAGCATTTT.

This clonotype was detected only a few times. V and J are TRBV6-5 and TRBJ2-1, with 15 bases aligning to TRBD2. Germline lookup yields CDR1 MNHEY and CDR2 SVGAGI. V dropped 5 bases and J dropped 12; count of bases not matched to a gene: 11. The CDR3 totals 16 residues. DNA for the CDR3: TGTGCCAGCAGTAACCTAGGACTAGCGGGAGGGCTTAGGCAGTTCTTC. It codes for CASSNLGLAGGLRQFF.

The CDR3 nucleotides read TGCGCCAGCAGCCCCACGGGACTAGCGAATTACAATGAGCAGTTCTTC. This codes for CASSPTGLANYNEQFF. The chain joins TRBV4-1 to TRBJ2-1; 10 nucleotides match TRBD2. Unmatched junction bases numbered 7, after V lost 4 bases and J lost 4 bases. Germline V gives CDR1 MGHRA, CDR2 YSYEKL. The CDR3 is made up of 16 amino acids.

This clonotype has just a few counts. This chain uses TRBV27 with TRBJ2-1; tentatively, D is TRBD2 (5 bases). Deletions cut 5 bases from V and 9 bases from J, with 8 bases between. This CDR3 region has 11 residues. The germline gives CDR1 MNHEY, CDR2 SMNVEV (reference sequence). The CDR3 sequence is CASSGLTEQFF. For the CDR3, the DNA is TGTGCCAGCAGTGGACTGACTGAGCAGTTCTTC.

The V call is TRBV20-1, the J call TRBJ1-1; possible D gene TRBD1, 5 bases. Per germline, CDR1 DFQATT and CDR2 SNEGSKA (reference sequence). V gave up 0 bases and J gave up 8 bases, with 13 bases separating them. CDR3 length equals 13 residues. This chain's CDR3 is CSARDWGSLEAFF. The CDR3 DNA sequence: TGCAGTGCTAGAGATTGGGGGAGTCTAGAAGCTTTCTTT.

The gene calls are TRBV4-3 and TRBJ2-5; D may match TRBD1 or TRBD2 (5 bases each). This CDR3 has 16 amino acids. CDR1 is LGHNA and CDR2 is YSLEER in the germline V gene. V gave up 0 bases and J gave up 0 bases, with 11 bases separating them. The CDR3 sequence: CASSQEGPRHQETQYF. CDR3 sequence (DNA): TGCGCCAGCAGCCAAGAGGGACCCCGCCACCAAGAGACCCAGTACTTC.

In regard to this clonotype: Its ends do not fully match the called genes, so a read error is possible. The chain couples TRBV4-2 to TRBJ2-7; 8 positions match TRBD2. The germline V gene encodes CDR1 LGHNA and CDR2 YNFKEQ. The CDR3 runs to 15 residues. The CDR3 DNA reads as TGTGTCAGCAGCCGAACTAGCGGAGACTCCTACGAGCAGTACTTC. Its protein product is CVSSRTSGDSYEQYF.

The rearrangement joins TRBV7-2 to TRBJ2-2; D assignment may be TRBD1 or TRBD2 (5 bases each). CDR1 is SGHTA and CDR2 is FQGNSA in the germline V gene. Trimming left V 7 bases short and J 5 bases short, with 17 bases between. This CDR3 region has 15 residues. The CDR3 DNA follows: TGTGCCAGCAACCCTCCGGGACGAAGAACCGGGGAGCTGTTTTTT. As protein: CASNPPGRRTGELFF.

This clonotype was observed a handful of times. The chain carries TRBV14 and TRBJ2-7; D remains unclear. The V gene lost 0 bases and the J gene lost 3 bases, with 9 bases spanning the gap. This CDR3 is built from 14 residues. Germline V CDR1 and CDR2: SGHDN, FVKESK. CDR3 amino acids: CASSQEQAIYEQYF. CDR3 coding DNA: TGTGCCAGCAGCCAAGAGCAGGCTATCTACGAGCAGTACTTC.

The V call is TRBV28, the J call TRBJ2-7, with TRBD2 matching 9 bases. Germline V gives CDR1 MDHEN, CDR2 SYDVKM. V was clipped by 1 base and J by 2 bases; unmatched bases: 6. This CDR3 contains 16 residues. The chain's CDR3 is CASSLSSGRPPYEQYF. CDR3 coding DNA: TGTGCCAGCAGTTTATCGAGCGGGAGGCCGCCCTACGAGCAGTACTTC.

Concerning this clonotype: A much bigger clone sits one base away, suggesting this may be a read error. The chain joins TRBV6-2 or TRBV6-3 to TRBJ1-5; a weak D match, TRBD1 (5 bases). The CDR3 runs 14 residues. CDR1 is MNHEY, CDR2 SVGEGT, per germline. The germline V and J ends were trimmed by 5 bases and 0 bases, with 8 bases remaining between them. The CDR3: CASSRDLSNQPQHF. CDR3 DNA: TGTGCCAGCAGTCGGGACCTTAGCAATCAGCCCCAGCATTTT.

The CDR3 DNA reads TGTGCCAGCAGCCCACACGAGGGGGGGCACCTTAGCAATCAGCCCCAGCATTTT. Translating it yields CASSPHEGGHLSNQPQHF. This chain joins TRBV9 and TRBJ1-5; TRBD1 is a possible D gene (6 bases). The V end was cut by 4 bases, the J end by 0 bases, with 20 bases between. Germline values: CDR1 SGDLS, CDR2 YYNGEE. The CDR3 totals 18 residues.

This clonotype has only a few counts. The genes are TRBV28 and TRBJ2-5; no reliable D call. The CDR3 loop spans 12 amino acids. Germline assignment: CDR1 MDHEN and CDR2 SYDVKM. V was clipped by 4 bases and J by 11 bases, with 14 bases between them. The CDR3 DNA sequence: TGTGCCAGCAGTTCCCCCGGACGTGGGCAGTACTTC. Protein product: CASSSPGRGQYF.

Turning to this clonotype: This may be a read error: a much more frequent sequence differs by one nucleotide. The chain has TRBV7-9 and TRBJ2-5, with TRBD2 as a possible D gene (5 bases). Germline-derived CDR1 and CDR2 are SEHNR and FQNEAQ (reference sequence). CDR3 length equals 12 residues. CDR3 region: CASSSSWEIQYF. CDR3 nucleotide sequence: TGTGCCAGCAGCAGCAGCTGGGAGATCCAGTACTTC.

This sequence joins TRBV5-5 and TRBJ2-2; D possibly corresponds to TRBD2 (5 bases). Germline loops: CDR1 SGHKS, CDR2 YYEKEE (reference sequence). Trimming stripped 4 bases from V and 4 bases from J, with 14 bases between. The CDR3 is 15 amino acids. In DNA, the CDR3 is TGTGCCAGCAGCATTAGCGTGGTGGGCACCGGGGAGCTGTTTTTT. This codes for CASSISVVGTGELFF.

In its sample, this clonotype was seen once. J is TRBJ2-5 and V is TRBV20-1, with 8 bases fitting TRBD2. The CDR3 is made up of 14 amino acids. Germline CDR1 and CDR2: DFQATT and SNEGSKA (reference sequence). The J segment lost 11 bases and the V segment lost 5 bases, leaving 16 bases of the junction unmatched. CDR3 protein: CSAHRRVAGSDQYF. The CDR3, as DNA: TGCAGTGCTCACAGGCGGGTAGCGGGAAGTGATCAGTACTTC.

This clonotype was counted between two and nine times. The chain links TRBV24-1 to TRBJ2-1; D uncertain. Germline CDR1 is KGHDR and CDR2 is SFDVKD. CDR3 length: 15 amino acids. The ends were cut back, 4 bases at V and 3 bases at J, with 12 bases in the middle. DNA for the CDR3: TGTGCCACCAGTGAGAGAGGACGGCTCTACAATGAGCAGTTCTTC. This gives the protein CATSERGRLYNEQFF.

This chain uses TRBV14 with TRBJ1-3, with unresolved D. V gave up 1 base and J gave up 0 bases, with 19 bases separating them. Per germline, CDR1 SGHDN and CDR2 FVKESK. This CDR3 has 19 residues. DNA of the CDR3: TGTGCCAGCAGCCAAGTGGGCTTAAGGGCCGTGAACTCTGGAAACACCATATATTTT. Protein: CASSQVGLRAVNSGNTIYF.